The 7 T cell receptor beta chains presented below share a single source sample, sequenced in a study of blood T cell repertoires in COVID-19. Only in-frame clones appear in the TCRdb table, and some are missing; sequencing was by immunoSEQ multiplex PCR. The sample includes about 170,000 clones, 70% to 85% of them seen just once. The sequenced sample consisted of peripheral blood. These TCRs come from a woman of 80 years or more with acute or convalescent COVID-19.

This clone was observed a handful of times. CDR3 sequence: CSASPLGASESYEQYF. DNA for the CDR3: TGCAGTGCTAGTCCCCTTGGGGCTAGCGAGTCCTACGAGCAGTACTTC. The rearrangement uses TRBV20-1 and TRBJ2-7, with D possibly being TRBD2 (6 bases). The CDR3 length is 16 residues. Trimming pared 3 bases from V and 1 base from J, leaving 19 bases between. Germline V CDR1 and CDR2: DFQATT, SNEGSKA (reference sequence).

The DNA for the CDR3 is TGTGCCAGCAGCTCTATGAGCCTAGCGGGAAGGGGTGAGCAGTTCTTC. Amino acids: CASSSMSLAGRGEQFF. The V call is TRBV7-9, the J call TRBJ2-1; TRBD2 agrees at 9 bases. Germline V CDR1 and CDR2: SEHNR, FQNEAQ (reference sequence). This CDR3 region has 16 residues. Trimming removed 4 bases from V and 9 bases from J; junction bases left unmatched: 13. Together with reference TRBV7-9 and TRBJ2-1, the CDR3 gives the full variable domain: DTGVSQNPRHKITKRGQNVTFRCDPISEHNRLYWYRQTLGQGPEFLTYFQNEAQLEKSRLLSDRFSAERPKGSFSTLEIQRTEQGDSAMYLCASSSMSLAGRGEQFFGPGTRLTVL.

This chain joins TRBV7-7 and TRBJ2-1; D gene ambiguous. The CDR3 spans 14 residues. Trimming removed 0 bases from V and 9 bases from J, with 12 bases in between. The V gene's germline CDR1 is SSHAT and CDR2 FNYEAQ (reference sequence). The CDR3 nucleotides are TGTGCCAGCAGCTTAGCGTCTACCTCCCCTGAGCAGTTCTTC. This sequence encodes CASSLASTSPEQFF.

The rearrangement uses TRBV5-1 and TRBJ2-3; 11 nucleotides match TRBD2. V was clipped by 0 bases and J by 3 bases; unmatched bases: 9. Germline V gene lookup returns CDR1 SGHRS and CDR2 YFSETQ. CDR3 size: 18 residues. For the CDR3, the DNA is TGCGCCAGCAGCTTGGGACTAGCGGGGCCGGGACTGACAGATACGCAGTATTTT. Translated, it gives CASSLGLAGPGLTDTQYF.

V gene TRBV9 combines with J gene TRBJ2-2; tentatively, D is TRBD2 (5 bases). The V gene lost 0 bases and the J gene lost 3 bases, with 18 bases spanning the gap. This CDR3 comprises 18 residues. Germline CDR1 and CDR2: SGDLS and YYNGEE. CDR3: CASSVEHGPRADTGELFF. CDR3 DNA sequence: TGTGCCAGCAGCGTAGAGCATGGGCCACGAGCGGACACCGGGGAGCTGTTTTTT.

J is TRBJ1-4 and V is TRBV6-5; D may be TRBD1 (6 bases). V lost 2 bases and J 8 bases, leaving 12 bases between the germline ends. Germline CDR1 and CDR2: MNHEY and SVGAGI. CDR3 size: 14 residues. The CDR3 sequence: CASSYGGGREKLFF. The CDR3 DNA sequence: TGTGCCAGCAGTTACGGGGGGGGGCGAGAAAAACTGTTTTTT.

This chain connects TRBV10-3 to TRBJ2-1; D may be TRBD2 (6 bases). The CDR3 contains 14 residues. Trimming cost V 11 bases and J 0 bases, with 14 bases left between them. Germline V CDR1 and CDR2: ENHRY, SYGVKD. Written as DNA, the CDR3 is TGTGCCTCCCGGGAGAGGGCCTCCTACAATGAGCAGTTCTTC. Amino acids: CASRERASYNEQFF.